A selection of T cell receptor beta chains follows, all from one sample in a study of vaccination effects on CD4 cells after COVID-19. Antigen specificity for these receptors is unknown. Method: immunoSEQ multiplex PCR; TCRdb's copy keeps in-frame clones and lacks some. The table includes 30,000 or so clones, 72% detected once. The specimen was CD4+ T cells from PBMCs cultured with HCoV-229E spike peptides, collected after COVID-19 vaccination. The receptor set was obtained from a human donor who received a COVID-19 vaccine. Each CDR3 is given with its conserved first and last residue. A D gene is named only where the DNA matches it firmly. Clone size appears in some rows only: once, few, many, or a class for an expanded clone.

d_call	v_call	j_call	clone_size	cdr3_nt	cdr3_aa
TRBD2	TRBV7-9	TRBJ2-7	.	TGTGCCAGCAGCTTAGGCGCTAGCGGGGGCACCTACGAGCAGTACTTC	CASSLGASGGTYEQYF
TRBD2	TRBV19	TRBJ2-1	.	TGTGCCAGTAGTAGCCAGCGGGGGTATGAGCAGTTCTTC	CASSSQRGYEQFF
TRBD1	TRBV18	TRBJ2-5	.	TGTGCCAGCTCACCAATGGGGACAGCCCAAGAGACCCAGTACTTC	CASSPMGTAQETQYF
.	TRBV27	TRBJ1-4	.	TGTGCCAGCAGTTTACTCTCGGGGGGAATCTCTAATGAAAAACTGTTTTTT	CASSLLSGGISNEKLFF
TRBD1	TRBV6-5	TRBJ1-4	.	TGTGCCAGCAGGGCGACAGGGGGGATTAATGAAAAACTGTTTTTT	CASRATGGINEKLFF
TRBD1	TRBV19	TRBJ1-2	.	TGTGCCAGTAGTAGACAGGGTTTTAACTATGGCTACACCTTC	CASSRQGFNYGYTF
.	TRBV2	TRBJ1-5	.	TGTGCCAGCAGGGCAGGGGTCCTCCAGGGCAATCAGCCCCAGCATTTT	CASRAGVLQGNQPQHF
.	TRBV7-2	TRBJ1-2	.	TGTGCCAGCAGCCTTGACAGCCTCTATGGCTACACCTTC	CASSLDSLYGYTF
TRBD1	TRBV5-1	TRBJ1-4	.	TGCGCCAGCAGAACCGGGACAGGGGCTGAAAAACTGTTTTTT	CASRTGTGAEKLFF
TRBD1	TRBV9	TRBJ1-2	.	TGTGCCAGCAGCGGGCAGGGGGCAGGTGGCTACACCTTC	CASSGQGAGGYTF
TRBD1	TRBV25-1	TRBJ2-7	.	TGTGCCAGCAGGACAGGGCTGTACGAGCAGTACTTC	CASRTGLYEQYF
.	TRBV10-3	TRBJ2-1	.	TGTGCCATCATGGTGGCGGGAGAGCAGTTCTTC	CAIMVAGEQFF
.	TRBV19	TRBJ1-5	.	TGTGCCAGTAGTATAGGCGGAGGGGCAGGGAGTCAGCCCCAGCATTTT	CASSIGGGAGSQPQHF
.	TRBV5-4	TRBJ1-2	.	TGTGCCAGCAGCCCCGACCGGGGCGCGGCTGGCTACACCTTC	CASSPDRGAAGYTF
TRBD2	TRBV19	TRBJ2-2	.	TGTGCCAGTAGTATATCGCTAGCGGGAGGATTGGGGGAGCTGTTTTTT	CASSISLAGGLGELFF
.	TRBV10-1	TRBJ2-2	.	TGCGCCAGCAGTGAAGGGGCAGTGAACACCGGGGAGCTGTTTTTT	CASSEGAVNTGELFF
.	TRBV3-1/TRBV3-2	TRBJ2-7	.	TGTGCCAGCAGCCAAGCCATTACCTACGAGCAGTACTTC	CASSQAITYEQYF
.	TRBV14	TRBJ1-2	once	TGTGCCAGCAGCCAAGATGGGGAGGTAGGTAACTATGGCTACACCTTC	CASSQDGEVGNYGYTF
.	TRBV7-8	TRBJ1-5	once	TGTGCCAGCAGCTTAAACGGGGCAGGCAATCAGCCCCAGCATTTT	CASSLNGAGNQPQHF
.	TRBV5-1	TRBJ1-1	.	TGCGCCAGCAGCTTTGAGCGAAACACTGAAGCTTTCTTT	CASSFERNTEAFF
TRBD2	TRBV28	TRBJ2-7	.	TGTGCCAGCAGTCCCGGGACTAGAGGGGCGGGCCCCTACGAGCAGTACTTC	CASSPGTRGAGPYEQYF
TRBD2	TRBV6-1	TRBJ2-3	.	TGTGCCAGCAGTGAACTTCGGACTAGCGGTGCAGATACGCAGTATTTT	CASSELRTSGADTQYF
TRBD1	TRBV5-1	TRBJ1-2	few	TGCGCCAGCAGCTCGGGACAGGGAAACTATGGCTACACCTTC	CASSSGQGNYGYTF
TRBD2	TRBV11-2	TRBJ2-7	.	TGTGCCAGCAGCTTAGACGCAGCGGGGCCCTACGAGCAGTACTTC	CASSLDAAGPYEQYF
TRBD2	TRBV3-1/TRBV3-2	TRBJ2-1	.	TGTGCCAGCAGTACGATCTGGTCTAGCGGGGGGGCAGATGAGCAGTTCTTC	CASSTIWSSGGADEQFF
TRBD1	TRBV27	TRBJ2-7	few	TGTGCCAGCAGGCCGGGACAGGGGGCCGAGCAGTACTTC	CASRPGQGAEQYF
TRBD1	TRBV27	TRBJ1-6	many	TGTGCCAGCAGTCCTCTGGGGACAGGGGTCTCACCCCTCCACTTT	CASSPLGTGVSPLHF
TRBD1	TRBV5-1	TRBJ2-7	.	TGCGCCAGCAGCATAAGGACAGGGGGCTTTCAGCCCTACGAGCAGTACTTC	CASSIRTGGFQPYEQYF
TRBD1	TRBV7-9	TRBJ1-1	.	TGTGCCAGCAGCAGGCAGGGGGCAACGACTGAAGCTTTCTTT	CASSRQGATTEAFF
TRBD2	TRBV2	TRBJ2-2	.	TGTGCCAGCAGAGCTAGCGGGAGGGATACCGGGGAGCTGTTTTTT	CASRASGRDTGELFF
TRBD1	TRBV6-6	TRBJ1-3	.	TGTGCCAGCAAAGTCGACAGGGTAGGAAACACCATATATTTT	CASKVDRVGNTIYF
.	TRBV9	TRBJ2-5	.	TGTGCCAGCAGCGGCTCGGCTGAGACCCAGTACTTC	CASSGSAETQYF
.	TRBV3-1/TRBV3-2	TRBJ2-2	once	TGTGCCAGCAGCCAAGGACAGGTCACCGGGGAGCTGTTTTTT	CASSQGQVTGELFF
TRBD1	TRBV27	TRBJ1-2	few	TGTGCCAGCAGTTTACTGGGACAGAACTATGGCTACACCTTC	CASSLLGQNYGYTF
TRBD2	TRBV27	TRBJ2-3	few	TGTGCCAGCAGTTTGCAGCGACTAGCGGGGGGGGGCACAGATACGCAGTATTTT	CASSLQRLAGGGTDTQYF
TRBD2	TRBV11-3	TRBJ2-1	.	TGTGCCAGCAGCTCATCAGCGGGATACTACAATGAGCAGTTCTTC	CASSSSAGYYNEQFF
TRBD1	TRBV9	TRBJ2-7	.	TGTGCCAGCAGCCCCACCAGGGACAGGGGTTTCTACGAGCAGTACTTC	CASSPTRDRGFYEQYF
TRBD2	TRBV7-2	TRBJ2-5	.	TGTGCCAGCAGCCTGGGACTAGCGGAAGAGACCCAGTACTTC	CASSLGLAEETQYF
.	TRBV12-3/TRBV12-4	TRBJ2-7	.	TGTGCCAGCAGTTTCGGGACTGCCTACGAGCAGTACTTC	CASSFGTAYEQYF
.	TRBV9	TRBJ2-1	.	TGTGCCAGCAGCGTGGGGGTTCTCTACAATGAGCAGTTCTTC	CASSVGVLYNEQFF